This T cell receptor (beta chain) originates from a study of T cells in Graves' hyperthyroidism and ophthalmopathy (dated by TCRdb to about 2019). In terms of the full investigation: Peripheral blood samples were taken at initial diagnosis, before any treatment was given. A discovery cohort of about a hundred patients, 43 with Graves' ophthalmopathy and about 60 with stable Graves' hyperthyroidism, was used to find distinguishing TCR V-J signatures. An independent validation cohort of under 20 hyperthyroidism patients and about 16 patients who later progressed to ophthalmopathy tested prospective prediction of ophthalmopathy. The 85 to 100 discovery patients were randomly split 7:3 into training and test sets. The study also compared thyroid tissue and blood T-cell repertoires from about 6 Graves' hyperthyroidism patients. After blood sampling, hyperthyroidism patients were treated with methimazole at a starting dose of 30 mg daily, and ophthalmopathy patients were treated with high-dose intravenous methylprednisolone. The paper describes TCR Vbeta CDR3 sequencing of 120 to 150 peripheral blood samples, made up of roughly 40 ophthalmopathy patients, around 78 hyperthyroidism patients and some 17 progressor patients.

Beyond this particular receptor, the publication reports: In validation, the model predicted progression to ophthalmopathy a median of approximately 6.3 months before onset, with roughly 70% sensitivity and roughly 72% specificity. Most expanded thyroid clonotypes (frequency above 0.001) were also found in blood, which suggests that blood repertoires may mirror thyroid immune responses. A model built on a 13 V-J signature distinguished ophthalmopathy from stable hyperthyroidism, reaching around 90% sensitivity and about 81% specificity in cross-validation and 80%/75% in testing. Sample size was not statistically predetermined, and blinding of investigators to group allocation was not performed.

The TCR beta CDR3 regions were amplified from the RNA transcripts. The TCR CDR3 was subjected to a first round of RT-PCR using the HTBI primer set and the Qiagen OneStep RT-PCR kit. Libraries were constructed in a second round of multiplex PCR, after which size selection and purification were performed. Libraries were sequenced paired-end with 100 bp reads on an Illumina HiSeq2000. Turning to the authors' computational methods: SOAPnuke was used to process the raw data, with reads discarded if the reads contained adapters or uncalled bases, had a mean Phred below 15, or lacked an exact constant-primer or identifier match. High-quality paired reads were merged with COPE v1.2.5, and unique nucleotide sequences were defined as clonotypes. MiTCR v1.1 was used to align the clonotypes against IMGT TRBV, TRBD and TRBJ reference segments. The analysis was restricted to V-J combinations with a frequency above 0.0001, which together covered over 99% of the repertoires. A TCS score was defined as the ratio between F50 (clonal expansion) and ExV (chaos), using BLOSUM62-based TCRdist between CDR3 peptides within each V-J. Welch's t-statistics and random forest reduced roughly 530 V-J features to under 15, which were used in a naive Bayes classifier (R e1071). TCRdb handled the public reads itself, with Q25 trimming in fastp and clone calling in MiXCR, and kept productive beta chains. Identical CDR3 protein sequences are pooled into one entry, listed with their most common genes and DNA. The V and J calls come from TCRdb's annotation, not from the publication. The table for this sample lists a few hundred thousand distinct CDR3 sequences; 15% to 17% of them were counted only once. Jointly, the top ten make up about a quarter of the sample.

Hyperthyroidism patients were newly diagnosed, had a disease duration of under 2 months, and were aged 18 to 65 years. Exclusion was applied to patients with uncontrolled infections, other autoimmune diseases, pregnancy or lactation. Diagnoses relied on clinical symptoms, serum thyroxine and TRAb, thyroid ultrasound and orbital computed tomography. Blood from progressor patients was collected at the time of first diagnosis with hyperthyroidism, before any ophthalmopathy symptoms had appeared. PBMCs were isolated from about 9 ml of fresh peripheral blood by Ficoll-Paque density gradient centrifugation. Progressor patients were defined as those initially diagnosed with Graves' hyperthyroidism in whom ophthalmopathy developed during follow-up. Trizol reagent was used to extract total RNA, and RNA quality was then checked on an Agilent 2100 Bioanalyzer. Reading the germline V gene gives CDR1 MDHEN and CDR2 SYDVKM. V trim: 6 bases; J trim: 0 bases; unmatched bases: 10. The CDR3 holds 16 amino acids from the cysteine to the phenylalanine. The retained sequence is limited to the CDR3, 48 bases, with the frame set at the first base.

This clonotype was seen at least ten times. It has no known antigen specificity. Per-nucleotide qualities are absent, and no much larger clonotype sits a single base away. The clonotype was recovered from a woman between 18 and 29 years old with Graves' hyperthyroidism that later progressed to Graves' ophthalmopathy. This sequence uses TRBV28 and TRBJ2-7; TRBD1 aligns with 8 central bases. Sequencing used blood. The sequence in DNA is TGTGCCAGCAGCCGCACGACAGGGGAATTCTCCTACGAGCAGTACTTC. This sequence encodes CASSRTTGEFSYEQYF.